Below, 14 T cell receptor beta chains from the same sample are listed, as sequenced in a study of OX40 agonist ivuxolimab in advanced cancers. Generated by immunoSEQ multiplex PCR, the TCRdb table keeps only in-frame clones and is missing some. The sample includes tens of thousands of clones, nearly 90% of them seen just once. This specimen consisted of CD4+ or CD8+ T cells sorted from blood, obtained in a trial of the OX40 agonist ivuxolimab. The receptors stem from an adult with an advanced solid tumor such as melanoma, head and neck, liver or kidney cancer.

The chain has TRBV11-2 and TRBJ2-3; TRBD1 is a possible D gene (5 bases). V was clipped by 2 bases and J by 2 bases, with 11 bases between them. This CDR3 has 15 residues. Germline V gene data show CDR1 as SGHAT and CDR2 as FQNNGV. CDR3 region: CASSLQGILTDTQYF. In DNA form, the CDR3 reads TGTGCCAGCAGCTTACAGGGCATTCTCACAGATACGCAGTATTTT.

The V and J genes are TRBV5-5 and TRBJ1-1, with a tentative D call TRBD1 (5 bases). Germline V gene lookup returns CDR1 SGHKS and CDR2 YYEKEE (reference sequence). V lost 1 base to trimming and J lost 6 bases, with 13 bases between them. The CDR3 spans 14 residues. The CDR3 loop is CASSLTGVRAEAFF. Here the CDR3 DNA reads TGTGCCAGCAGCTTGACAGGAGTCCGGGCTGAAGCTTTCTTT. The full variable domain, its missing parts supplied by reference TRBV5-5 and TRBJ1-1, is DAGVTQSPTHLIKTRGQQVTLRCSPISGHKSVSWYQQVLGQGPQFIFQYYEKEERGRGNFPDRFSARQFPNYSSELNVNALLLGDSALYLCASSLTGVRAEAFFGQGTRLTVV.

The rearrangement uses TRBV11-3 and TRBJ2-3; D is uncertain. Germline-derived CDR1 and CDR2 are SGHNT and YENEEA. V was cut by 3 bases and J by 4 bases, with 8 bases left in between. There are 13 residues in the CDR3. CDR3: CASSFPLSDTQYF. In DNA, the CDR3 is TGTGCCAGCAGCTTTCCCCTATCAGATACGCAGTATTTT.

V usage is TRBV9 and J usage is TRBJ2-6, with D possibly being TRBD1 (6 bases). This CDR3 region has 14 residues. Per germline, CDR1 SGDLS and CDR2 YYNGEE. The germline V and J ends were trimmed by 5 bases and 1 base, with 7 bases remaining between them. The CDR3 loop reads CASRQGSGANVLTF. The CDR3 region has the DNA TGTGCCAGCAGACAGGGTTCTGGGGCCAACGTCCTGACTTTC.

The V call is TRBV10-3, the J call TRBJ2-3; D is ambiguous. The CDR3 has 12 amino acids. The V end was cut by 6 bases, the J end by 6 bases, with 10 bases between. Germline CDR1 is ENHRY and CDR2 is SYGVKD. The CDR3 sequence is CAIRDRVDTQYF. CDR3 coding DNA: TGTGCCATCAGGGATAGAGTGGATACGCAGTATTTT.

The rearrangement links TRBV15 to TRBJ2-5; TRBD2 agrees at 7 bases. The CDR3 length is 17 residues. The germline V gene has CDR1 LNHNV and CDR2 YYDKDF (reference sequence). The V and J ends lost 2 bases and 5 bases, in that order; junction bases with no gene match: 14. The CDR3 region has the DNA TGTGCCACCAGCAGACCCCGGGGCGCGGGAGAGGACGAGACCCAGTACTTC. It is translated as CATSRPRGAGEDETQYF.

This chain connects TRBV30 to TRBJ1-6, with no clear D. The CDR3 extends over 14 amino acids. V lost 4 bases, J lost 5 bases, and 12 bases lay in between. Germline loops: CDR1 GTSNPN, CDR2 SVGIG (reference sequence). The CDR3 coding sequence is TGTGCCTGGAAGTTTTCTGGAAATAATTCACCCCTCCACTTT. Translation gives CAWKFSGNNSPLHF.

The chain uses TRBV19 and TRBJ2-6; D is perhaps TRBD1 (5 bases). Germline V gene lookup returns CDR1 LNHDA and CDR2 SQIVND (reference sequence). This CDR3 contains 15 residues. Trimming took off 9 bases at V and 4 bases at J, with 16 bases between the two ends. The CDR3, as DNA: TGTGCCAGCTGGGGCTACTCGGCGGGGGCCAACGTCCTGACTTTC. It yields the protein CASWGYSAGANVLTF.

This chain links TRBV4-2 with TRBJ2-3, with 7 bases fitting TRBD2. CDR3 size: 14 residues. Per the germline V gene, CDR1 is LGHNA and CDR2 is YNFKEQ. After removal of 5 bases from V and 1 base from J, the junction contained 3 bases not matched to a gene. The CDR3: CASSDTSGTDTQYF. CDR3 sequence (DNA): TGTGCCAGCAGCGACACTAGCGGCACAGATACGCAGTATTTT.

V is TRBV6-5 and J is TRBJ1-6, with D uncertain. The germline CDR1 and CDR2 sequences are MNHEY and SVGAGI. V shed 10 bases and J shed 4 bases, with 14 bases lying between them. The CDR3 is 14 residues long. The DNA for the CDR3 is TGTGCCATCCGAAGCAGCCTTTATAATTCACCCCTCCACTTT. Translation: CAIRSSLYNSPLHF.

Concerning this clone itself: At one end the junction does not follow the germline gene, possibly because of a read error. V is TRBV11-2 and J is TRBJ2-7; 14 nucleotides line up with TRBD2. This CDR3 has 16 residues. The germline V gene has CDR1 SGHAT and CDR2 FQNNGV. The chain's CDR3 is CASSLGLAGGLHLPEF. Here the CDR3 DNA reads TGTGCCAGCAGCTTAGGACTAGCGGGAGGGCTGCACCTTCCGGAATTC.

The rearrangement joins TRBV5-1 to TRBJ2-5; no clear D gene. Germline V gives CDR1 SGHRS, CDR2 YFSETQ. The germline V and J ends were trimmed by 0 bases and 0 bases, with 12 bases remaining between them. The CDR3 has 16 amino acids. The CDR3: CASSLGGSTNQETQYF. In nucleotides, the CDR3 is TGCGCCAGCAGCTTGGGCGGCAGCACCAACCAAGAGACCCAGTACTTC.

This chain links TRBV5-6 with TRBJ1-5, with no clear D. The CDR3 spans 15 residues. The ends were cut back, 7 bases at V and 7 bases at J, with 21 bases in the middle. Germline V gene lookup returns CDR1 SGHDT and CDR2 YYEEEE. CDR3 in DNA: TGTGCCAGCGAGCAAGGTGGGGTATTAGGGCAGCCCCAGCATTTT. Translating it yields CASEQGGVLGQPQHF.

This chain connects TRBV6-1 to TRBJ2-7; TRBD1 aligns across 8 bases. The CDR3 sequence is 14 residues long. Germline CDR1 and CDR2: MNHNS and SASEGT. Losses at the gene ends were 3 bases for V and 6 bases for J; bases not matched to a gene: 7. The CDR3 loop reads CASSDRFGTGEQYF. DNA for the CDR3: TGTGCCAGCAGTGACCGCTTTGGGACAGGCGAGCAGTACTTC.